The T cell receptor (beta chain) described here comes from a study of T cell repertoires in cytomegalovirus infection. Study-wide context: HLA-B-restricted CMV epitopes that are well studied were used alongside recently identified HLA-C-restricted ones. Signatures in public TCR beta sequences pointed to both CMV infection and matching HLA type. Study-level results: Public TCR beta family frequency separated CMV-and-HLA carriers, including in an independent cohort.

Using its own MiXCR run on the reads, TCRdb lists one record per CDR3 protein. The sample lists about 83,000 distinct CDR3 sequences, 29% occurring once. This clonotype came up many times. Its antigen remains unidentified. The TCR was taken from a human donor in good health (CMV status not recorded). Some clones in this sample may be carry-over from other donors' samples. This specimen was CD8+ T cells from cultured PBMCs, taken from culture after CMV antigen stimulation.

The CDR3 nucleotides read TGTGCCAGCAGCTTAGGTAGCGGGGGGGCGGACGAGCAGTACTTC. This gives the protein CASSLGSGGADEQYF. The chain carries TRBV7-7 and TRBJ2-7; 11 positions match TRBD2. This CDR3 spans 15 amino acids. Germline CDR1 reads SSHAT; CDR2 reads FNYEAQ (reference sequence). Germline trimming cut 1 base from V and 5 bases from J; bases unmatched to any gene: 4.